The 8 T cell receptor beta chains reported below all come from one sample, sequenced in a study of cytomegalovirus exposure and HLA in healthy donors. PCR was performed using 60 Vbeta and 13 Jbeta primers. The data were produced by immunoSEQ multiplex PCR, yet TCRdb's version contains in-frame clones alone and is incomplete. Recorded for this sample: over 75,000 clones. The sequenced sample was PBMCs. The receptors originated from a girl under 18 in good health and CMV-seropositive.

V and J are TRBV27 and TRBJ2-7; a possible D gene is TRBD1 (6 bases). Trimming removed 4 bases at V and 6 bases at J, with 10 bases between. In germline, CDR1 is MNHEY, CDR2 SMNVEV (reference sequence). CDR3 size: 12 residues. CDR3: CASSSTGFEQYF. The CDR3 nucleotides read TGTGCCAGCAGTTCTACAGGGTTCGAGCAGTACTTC.

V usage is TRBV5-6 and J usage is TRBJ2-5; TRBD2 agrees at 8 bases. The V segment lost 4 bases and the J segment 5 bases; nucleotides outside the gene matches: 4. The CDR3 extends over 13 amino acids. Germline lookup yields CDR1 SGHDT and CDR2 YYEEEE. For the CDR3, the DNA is TGTGCCAGCAGCCGGACTAGCCGGGAGACCCAGTACTTC. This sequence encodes CASSRTSRETQYF.

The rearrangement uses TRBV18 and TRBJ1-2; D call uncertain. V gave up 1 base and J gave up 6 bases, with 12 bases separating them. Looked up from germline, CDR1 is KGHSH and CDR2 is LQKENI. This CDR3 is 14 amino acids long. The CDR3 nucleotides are TGTGCCAGCTCACCACGTCGCGAAGGAGATGGCTACACCTTC. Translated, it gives CASSPRREGDGYTF.

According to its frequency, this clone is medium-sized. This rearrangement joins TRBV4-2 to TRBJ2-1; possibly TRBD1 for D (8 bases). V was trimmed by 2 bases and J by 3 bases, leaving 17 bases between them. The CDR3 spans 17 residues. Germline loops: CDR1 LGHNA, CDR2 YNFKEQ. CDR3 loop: CASSQRIQGGNYNEQFF. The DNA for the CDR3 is TGTGCCAGCAGCCAACGCATACAGGGGGGGAACTACAATGAGCAGTTCTTC.

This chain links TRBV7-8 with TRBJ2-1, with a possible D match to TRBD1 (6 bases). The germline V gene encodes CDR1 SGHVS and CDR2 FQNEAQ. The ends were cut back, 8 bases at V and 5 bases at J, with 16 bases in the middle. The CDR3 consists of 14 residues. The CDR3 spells CASSPTGQNNEQFF. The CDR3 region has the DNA TGTGCCAGCTCCCCTACCGGACAGAACAATGAGCAGTTCTTC. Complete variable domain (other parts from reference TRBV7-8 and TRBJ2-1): GAGVSQSPRYKVAKRGQDVALRCDPISGHVSLFWYQQALGQGPEFLTYFQNEAQLDKSGLPSDRFFAERPEGSVSTLKIQRTQQEDSAVYLCASSPTGQNNEQFFGPGTRLTVL.

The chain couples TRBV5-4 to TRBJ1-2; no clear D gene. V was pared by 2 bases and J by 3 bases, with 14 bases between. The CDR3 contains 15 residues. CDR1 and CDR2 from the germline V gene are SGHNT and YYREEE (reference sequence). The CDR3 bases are TGTGCCAGCAGCTTAAATAGGCGGAGTTACTATGGCTACACCTTC. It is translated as CASSLNRRSYYGYTF.

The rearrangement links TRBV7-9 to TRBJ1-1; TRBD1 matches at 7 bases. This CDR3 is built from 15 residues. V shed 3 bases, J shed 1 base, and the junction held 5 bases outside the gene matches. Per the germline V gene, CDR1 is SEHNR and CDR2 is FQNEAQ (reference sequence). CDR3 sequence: CASSLVQGSNTEAFF. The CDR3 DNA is TGTGCCAGCAGCTTGGTACAGGGGTCGAACACTGAAGCTTTCTTT.

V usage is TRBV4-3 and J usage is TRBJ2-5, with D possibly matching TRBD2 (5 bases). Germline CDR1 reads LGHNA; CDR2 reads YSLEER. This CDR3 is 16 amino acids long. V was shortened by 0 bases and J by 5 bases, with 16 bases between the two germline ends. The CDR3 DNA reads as TGCGCCAGCAGCCAAGACAGCCCCGCGGGCCCTGAGACCCAGTACTTC. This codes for CASSQDSPAGPETQYF.